A selection of T cell receptor beta chains follows, all from one sample in a study of blood T cell repertoires in COVID-19. Clones were sequenced by immunoSEQ multiplex PCR, and TCRdb holds only the in-frame ones, with some missing. This table holds around 160,000 clones, around 80% found once. The sequenced sample was peripheral blood. These receptors were collected from a man in his sixties with active or convalescent COVID-19. Each CDR3 is given with its conserved first and last residue. Fields, in order: clone size, V gene, J gene, D gene, CDR3 length, CDR3 DNA, CDR3 protein. The D gene is left open where the match is weak. Size is omitted from some rows. Given values are once, few, many or a class for expanded clones.

NA	TRBV6-4	TRBJ2-4	NA	17	TGTGCCAGCAGTGACCCACCTGGGGCGGTGGGGGGAGACATTCAGTACTTC	CASSDPPGAVGGDIQYF
NA	TRBV5-1	TRBJ2-2	TRBD2	17	TGCGCCAGCAGCGTCGAACTAGCGGGGTCGAACACCGGGGAGCTGTTTTTT	CASSVELAGSNTGELFF
NA	TRBV18	TRBJ1-3	TRBD1	15	TGTGCCAGCTCACAAGGACAGGGCACTGGAAACACCATATATTTT	CASSQGQGTGNTIYF
NA	TRBV15	TRBJ2-1	TRBD2	18	TGTGCCACCAGCAGAACTTTGACTGGGACTAGCGGCTACAATGAGCAGTTCTTC	CATSRTLTGTSGYNEQFF
NA	TRBV27	TRBJ2-3	NA	10	TGTGTCTCAGGGGCAGATACGCAGTATTTT	CVSGADTQYF
NA	TRBV7-6	TRBJ2-7	TRBD1	16	TGTGCCAGCAGCTTACTGACAGGGGGCGGTTCCTACGAGCAGTACTTC	CASSLLTGGGSYEQYF
NA	TRBV7-3	TRBJ2-7	NA	15	TGTGCCAGCAGCTTAATGGCCTCTAGCTCCTACGAGCAGTACTTC	CASSLMASSSYEQYF
NA	TRBV5-5	TRBJ2-7	NA	16	TGTGCCAGCAGCTTGGGGGCAGGGGGGAACTCCTACGAGCAGTACTTC	CASSLGAGGNSYEQYF
NA	TRBV27	TRBJ1-5	NA	12	TGTGCCAGCAGTCCCGGTAATCAGCCCCAGCATTTT	CASSPGNQPQHF
NA	TRBV19	TRBJ1-5	NA	13	TGTGCCAGTACCATGGGAGGGAATCAGCCCCAGCATTTT	CASTMGGNQPQHF
NA	TRBV18	TRBJ2-7	NA	13	TGTGCCAGCTCACCAGACAGGTCCTACGAGCAGTACTTC	CASSPDRSYEQYF
NA	TRBV9	TRBJ1-1	TRBD1	13	TGTGCCTCTGGGACAGGGCAGAGCACTGAAGCTTTCTTT	CASGTGQSTEAFF
NA	TRBV21-1	TRBJ2-3	NA	16	TGTGCCAGCAGCCCAGGTCAGCGGGAGGGCACAGATACGCAGTATTTT	CASSPGQREGTDTQYF
NA	TRBV7-2	TRBJ2-5	TRBD2	15	TGTGCCAGCAGCTTGCCGACTAGCAGACAAGAGACCCAGTACTTC	CASSLPTSRQETQYF
NA	TRBV28	TRBJ2-1	NA	16	TGTGCCAGCAGTCCGATAAGGACTTCCTCATACAATGAGCAGTTCTTC	CASSPIRTSSYNEQFF
NA	TRBV7-8	TRBJ2-1	TRBD2	15	TGTGCCAGCAGCTCCATCGGACTAGCGGGAGTTGAGCAGTTCTTC	CASSSIGLAGVEQFF
once	TRBV3-1/TRBV3-2	TRBJ2-1	TRBD2	13	TGTGCCAGCAGCCAAGAGTGGGGGGGTGAGCAGTTCTTC	CASSQEWGGEQFF
few	TRBV7-2	TRBJ1-1	NA	15	TGTGCCAGCAGCTTACCCCCCGTGGGCCGCACTGAAGCTTTCTTT	CASSLPPVGRTEAFF
NA	TRBV4-1	TRBJ2-3	TRBD2	14	TGCGCCAGCAGTCGACTAGCGGGAGAAAGTACGCAGTATTTT	CASSRLAGESTQYF
NA	TRBV24-1	TRBJ2-6	NA	17	TGTGCCACCAGTGATGGGGGCACAGGCTGGGGGGCCAACGTCCTGACTTTC	CATSDGGTGWGANVLTF
NA	TRBV28	TRBJ1-5	NA	12	TGTGCCAGCAGTTCCAGGGTCCGGCCCCAGCATTTT	CASSSRVRPQHF
NA	TRBV9	TRBJ1-5	NA	13	TGTGCCAGCAGCGGGGAGAGCAATCAGCCCCAGCATTTT	CASSGESNQPQHF